This T cell receptor (beta chain) was identified during a study of control samples from healthy donors and cancer patients. Germline loops: CDR1 LNHNV, CDR2 YYDKDF (reference sequence). V lost 5 bases, J lost 1 base, and 19 bases lay in between. This CDR3 is 17 amino acids long. Sequencing was performed with immunoSEQ multiplex PCR; in TCRdb, only in-frame clones are kept and a portion is missing. The table has around 170,000 clones, around nine tenths seen once. This sequence joins TRBV15 and TRBJ2-3; perhaps TRBD2 as D (5 bases). The receptor's source is a woman in her 30s in good health. Sequencing was performed on blood. Here the CDR3 reads CATSSPTERVGTDTQYF. DNA of the CDR3: TGTGCCACCAGCTCCCCCACGGAGAGGGTGGGCACAGATACGCAGTATTTT.